The sequence of this TCR beta chain was determined in a study of PD-1 blockade in classical Hodgkin lymphoma. General observations from the study: Relapsed/refractory patients reportedly had lower baseline diversity than newly diagnosed patients.

For this clone: The antigen is not known.

Time point meaning: newly diagnosed, previously untreated cHL patient sample. Comparator PBMCs were from newly diagnosed, untreated classical Hodgkin lymphoma. Clones were read by immunoSEQ multiplex PCR, and TCRdb kept only the in-frame ones, dropping some. The sample records about 30,000 clones, around 94% being singletons. Sequenced: peripheral blood mononuclear cells (PBMCs). The receptor comes from a human donor with classical Hodgkin lymphoma.

The CDR3 DNA sequence: TGTGCCAGCACTTGGGACAGACCAGGCGAGCAGTACTTC. This codes for CASTWDRPGEQYF. V and J are TRBV2 and TRBJ2-7, with 7 positions matching TRBD1. J was trimmed by 6 bases and V by 7 bases; bases with no gene match: 9. This CDR3 is built from 13 residues. From germline, CDR1 is SNHLY and CDR2 FYNNEI.